This TCR beta chain emerged from a study of response to subunit inactivated influenza vaccine. This CDR3 is 17 amino acids long. Germline values: CDR1 SQVTM, CDR2 ANQGSEA. The V and J ends lost 5 bases and 0 bases, in that order; junction bases with no gene match: 12. Notes on this clonotype: Antigen: not known.

Points from the study as a whole: Few additional T cells are recruited per seasonal influenza vaccination, authors suggested.

TCRdb called the RT-PCR reads again in MiXCR, with one record for every CDR3 protein. In the table there are approximately 520,000 distinct CDR3 sequences, 25% of which are singletons. Material: CD4+ T cells sorted from PBMCs, obtained roughly 5 days after vaccination. The sequence derives from a man aged 45-65 years who received an inactivated influenza vaccine. The chain joins TRBV29-1 to TRBJ1-5; TRBD1 matches 8 bases. CDR3 bases: TGCAGCGTTTCCTCCGACAGGGGACCCTATAGCAATCAGCCCCAGCATTTT. Protein: CSVSSDRGPYSNQPQHF.